This TCR beta chain was recovered during a study of blood T cell repertoires in COVID-19. In the study overall: Italy, Spain and the United States were the sources of the convalescent and acute COVID-19 samples.

Germline V gene data show CDR1 as MNHEY and CDR2 as SMNVEV (reference sequence). The trim removed 2 bases at V and 6 bases at J, leaving 10 bases unmatched. The CDR3 totals 16 residues. TCRdb's table, derived via immunoSEQ multiplex PCR, lists solely in-frame clones and lacks some. The sample lists about 300,000 clones; about 89% were seen once. Input material: PBMCs or T cells enriched from blood (not recorded which). The chain has TRBV27 and TRBJ2-1; 7 bases match TRBD2. The receptor was isolated from a woman under 30 who had recovered from COVID-19. The CDR3 DNA sequence: TGTGCCAGCAGTTTAAGAGCGGGGACCTCCCCCAATGAGCAGTTCTTC. It codes for CASSLRAGTSPNEQFF.